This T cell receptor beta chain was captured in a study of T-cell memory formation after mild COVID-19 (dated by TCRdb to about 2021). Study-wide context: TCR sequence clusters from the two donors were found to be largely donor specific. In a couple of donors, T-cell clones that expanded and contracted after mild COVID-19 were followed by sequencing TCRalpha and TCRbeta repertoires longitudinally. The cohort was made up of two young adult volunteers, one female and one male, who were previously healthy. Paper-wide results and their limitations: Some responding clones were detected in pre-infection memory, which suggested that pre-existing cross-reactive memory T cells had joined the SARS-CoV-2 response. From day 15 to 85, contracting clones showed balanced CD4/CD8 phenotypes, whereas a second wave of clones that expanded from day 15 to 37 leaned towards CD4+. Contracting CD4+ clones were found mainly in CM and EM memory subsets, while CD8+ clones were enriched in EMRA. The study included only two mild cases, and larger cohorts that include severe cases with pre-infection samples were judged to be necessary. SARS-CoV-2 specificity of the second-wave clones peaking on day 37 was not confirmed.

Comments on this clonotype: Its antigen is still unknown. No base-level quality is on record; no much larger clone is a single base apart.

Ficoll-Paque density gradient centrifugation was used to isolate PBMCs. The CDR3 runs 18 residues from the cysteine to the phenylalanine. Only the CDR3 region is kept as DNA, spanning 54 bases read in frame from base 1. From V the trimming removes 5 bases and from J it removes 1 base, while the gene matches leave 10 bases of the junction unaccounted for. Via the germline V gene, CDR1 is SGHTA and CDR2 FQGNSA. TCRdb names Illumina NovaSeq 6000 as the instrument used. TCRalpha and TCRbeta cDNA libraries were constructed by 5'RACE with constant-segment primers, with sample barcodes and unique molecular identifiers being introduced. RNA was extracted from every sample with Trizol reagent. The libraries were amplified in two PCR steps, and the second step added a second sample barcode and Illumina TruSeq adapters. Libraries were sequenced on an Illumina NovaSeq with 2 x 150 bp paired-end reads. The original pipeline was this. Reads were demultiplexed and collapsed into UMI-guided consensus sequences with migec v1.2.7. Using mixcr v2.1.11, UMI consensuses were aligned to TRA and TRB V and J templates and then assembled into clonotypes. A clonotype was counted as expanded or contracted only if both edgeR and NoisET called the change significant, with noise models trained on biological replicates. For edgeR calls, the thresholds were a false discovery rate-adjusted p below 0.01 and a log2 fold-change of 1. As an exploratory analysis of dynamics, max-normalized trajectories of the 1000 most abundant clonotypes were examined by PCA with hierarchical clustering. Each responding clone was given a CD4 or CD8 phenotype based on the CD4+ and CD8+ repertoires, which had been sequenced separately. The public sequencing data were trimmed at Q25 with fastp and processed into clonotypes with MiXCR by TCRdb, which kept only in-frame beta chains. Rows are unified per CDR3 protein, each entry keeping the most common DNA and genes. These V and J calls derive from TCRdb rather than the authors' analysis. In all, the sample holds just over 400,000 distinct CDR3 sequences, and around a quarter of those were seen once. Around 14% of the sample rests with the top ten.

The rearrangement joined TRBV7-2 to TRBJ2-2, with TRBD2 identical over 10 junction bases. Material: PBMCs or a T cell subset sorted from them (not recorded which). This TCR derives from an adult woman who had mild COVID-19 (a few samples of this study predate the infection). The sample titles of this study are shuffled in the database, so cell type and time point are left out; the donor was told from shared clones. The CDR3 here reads CASSPQSLAGGNTGELFF. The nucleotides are TGTGCCAGCAGCCCACAGTCCTTAGCGGGAGGGAACACCGGGGAGCTGTTTTTT.